Presented here are 17 T cell receptor beta chains from one specimen sequenced in a study of OX40 agonist ivuxolimab in advanced cancers. Assay: immunoSEQ multiplex PCR; the TCRdb copy retains only in-frame clones and omits some. Among tens of thousands of clones, 88% were seen once, and the ten largest hold 0.75% to 1%. Sequencing was performed on CD4+ or CD8+ T cells sorted from blood, taken in a trial of the OX40 agonist ivuxolimab. Every receptor here comes from an adult with an advanced solid tumor such as melanoma, head and neck, liver or kidney cancer.

This clone was seen a single time. V usage is TRBV5-4 and J usage is TRBJ2-5; D uncertain. V was clipped by 0 bases and J by 5 bases, with 2 bases between them. The CDR3 runs to 11 residues. Germline CDR1 reads SGHNT; CDR2 reads YYREEE (reference sequence). The CDR3 protein is CASSLAETQYF. CDR3 nucleotides: TGTGCCAGCAGCTTGGCTGAGACCCAGTACTTC.

The genes are TRBV29-1 and TRBJ2-7; D perhaps matches TRBD1 (5 bases). V was shortened by 4 bases and J by 2 bases, with 9 bases between the two germline ends. The germline CDR1 and CDR2 sequences are SQVTM and ANQGSEA. This CDR3 has 12 amino acids. The CDR3: CSVGRATYEQYF. CDR3 DNA: TGCAGCGTTGGCAGGGCGACCTACGAGCAGTACTTC.

This chain joins TRBV9 and TRBJ1-2; 9 bases line up with TRBD1. The J segment lost 5 bases and the V segment lost 6 bases, leaving 11 bases of the junction unmatched. The CDR3 spans 15 residues. The V gene's germline CDR1 is SGDLS and CDR2 YYNGEE. The CDR3 sequence is CASTSSGQGNYGYTF. CDR3 in DNA: TGTGCCAGCACCTCGTCGGGACAGGGCAATTATGGCTACACCTTC.

V usage is TRBV10-3 and J usage is TRBJ1-2, with 8 positions matching TRBD1. Germline CDR1 reads ENHRY; CDR2 reads SYGVKD. V lost 7 bases, J lost 3 bases, and 13 bases stayed unmatched. The CDR3 has 16 amino acids. DNA of the CDR3: TGTGCCATCACTCAACTCGGACAGGGCGGGGACTATGGCTACACCTTC. It encodes CAITQLGQGGDYGYTF.

The rearrangement uses TRBV28 and TRBJ2-5; D possibly corresponds to TRBD2 (6 bases). Germline CDR1 and CDR2: MDHEN and SYDVKM. With 8 bases removed from V and 0 bases from J, the gap between germline ends came to 16 bases. The CDR3 spans 15 residues. CDR3 protein: CASCGSSGNQETQYF. CDR3 in DNA: TGTGCCAGCTGTGGTAGTAGCGGAAACCAAGAGACCCAGTACTTC.

J is TRBJ2-7 and V is TRBV23-1, with D unresolved. TRBV23-1 is classed as an ORF, of uncertain function. V was clipped by 6 bases and J by 2 bases, with 2 bases between them. This CDR3 has 10 residues. CDR3 amino acids: CASRPYEQYF. DNA of the CDR3: TGCGCCAGCAGGCCCTACGAGCAGTACTTC.

The chain joins TRBV7-2 to TRBJ2-3; the match to TRBD1 covers 7 bases. The CDR3 sequence is 16 residues long. With 3 bases clipped from V and 2 bases from J, the junction kept 8 bases outside the gene matches. Germline V gene lookup returns CDR1 SGHTA and CDR2 FQGNSA. CDR3 sequence reads: CASSLGQTTYTDTQYF. CDR3 DNA sequence: TGTGCCAGCAGCTTGGGACAGACTACCTACACAGATACGCAGTATTTT.

This clone appeared a few times. Other DNA sequences of this sample code for an identical CDR3. The rearrangement uses TRBV6-1 and TRBJ2-7; no reliable D call. The V gene's germline CDR1 is MNHNS and CDR2 SASEGT. V gave up 0 bases and J gave up 4 bases, with 4 bases separating them. This CDR3 region has 12 residues. The CDR3 DNA sequence: TGTGCCAGCAGTGAAGCTAGATACGAGCAGTACTTC. Translating it yields CASSEARYEQYF.

The CDR3 is CASSLAGGETQYF. The DNA of the CDR3 is TGTGCCAGCAGCCTAGCGGGAGGGGAGACCCAGTACTTC. The chain has TRBV28 and TRBJ2-5; 12 nucleotides match TRBD2. Germline CDR1 and CDR2: MDHEN and SYDVKM. The V segment lost 6 bases and the J segment 5 bases; nucleotides outside the gene matches: 1. This CDR3 has 13 amino acids. Looking up the rest from reference TRBV28 and TRBJ2-5 gives the full variable domain: DVKVTQSSRYLVKRTGEKVFLECVQDMDHENMFWYRQDPGLGLRLIYFSYDVKMKEKGDIPEGYSVSREKKERFSLILESASTNQTSMYLCASSLAGGETQYFGPGTRLLVL.

This clone was detected once. J is TRBJ2-1 and V is TRBV7-2, with a weak D call TRBD2 (6 bases). The CDR3 length is 13 residues. With 5 bases removed from V and 10 bases from J, the gap between germline ends came to 15 bases. Per germline, CDR1 SGHTA and CDR2 FQGNSA. CDR3 bases: TGTGCCAGCAGCCCAGGGAGGACTCGGGAGCAGTTCTTC. Amino acids: CASSPGRTREQFF.

The J gene is TRBJ2-1, the V gene TRBV7-2; D unclear. Trimming pared 2 bases from V and 7 bases from J, leaving 9 bases between. The germline gives CDR1 SGHTA, CDR2 FQGNSA. CDR3 length equals 13 residues. CDR3 sequence: CASSLIALNEQFF. The CDR3 region has the DNA TGTGCCAGCAGCTTAATTGCGCTGAATGAGCAGTTCTTC.

The rearrangement joins TRBV18 to TRBJ1-5, with unresolved D. The CDR3 runs to 14 residues. Germline CDR1 KGHSH, CDR2 LQKENI. V lost 5 bases and J 1 base, leaving 9 bases between the germline ends. CDR3 sequence (DNA): TGTGCCAGCTCATTCGAGGGAAGCAATCAGCCCCAGCATTTT. The encoded protein is CASSFEGSNQPQHF.

This chain links TRBV6-5 with TRBJ1-1, with a tentative D call TRBD1 (5 bases). Deletions cut 7 bases from V and 5 bases from J, with 14 bases between. Germline CDR1 MNHEY, CDR2 SVGAGI. The CDR3 covers 13 residues. In DNA form, the CDR3 reads TGTGCCAGCACCGGTGGGGGTCGGACTGAAGCTTTCTTT. It specifies CASTGGGRTEAFF.

The J gene is TRBJ1-5, the V gene TRBV19, with D uncertain. V was shortened by 4 bases and J by 7 bases, with 20 bases between the two germline ends. The V gene's germline CDR1 is LNHDA and CDR2 SQIVND (reference sequence). The CDR3 is made up of 16 amino acids. CDR3 loop: CASSTTPGTEKQPQHF. The CDR3 DNA sequence: TGTGCCAGTAGTACCACACCGGGAACAGAGAAGCAGCCCCAGCATTTT.

The CDR3 coding sequence is TGTGCCAGCTTTCTAGCGGGAGTGAACGAGCAGTACTTC. This encodes CASFLAGVNEQYF. The rearrangement links TRBV2 to TRBJ2-7; 10 bases line up with TRBD2. The junction had 6 bases not matched to a gene; V was cut back by 8 bases and J by 5 bases. Germline CDR1 SNHLY, CDR2 FYNNEI. The CDR3 is 13 amino acids.

This clone appeared once. This chain uses TRBV5-1 with TRBJ1-4, with a possible D match to TRBD1 (5 bases). Germline V gives CDR1 SGHRS, CDR2 YFSETQ. Trimming cost V 3 bases and J 0 bases, with 12 bases left between them. CDR3 length: 16 residues. The CDR3 bases are TGCGCCAGCAGCTGGGGACCGACTGCAACTAATGAAAAACTGTTTTTT. Its translation: CASSWGPTATNEKLFF.

The chain combines TRBV27 with TRBJ1-2; tentative D call: TRBD1 (6 bases). Germline values: CDR1 MNHEY, CDR2 SMNVEV (reference sequence). The germline V and J ends were trimmed by 6 bases and 3 bases, with 11 bases remaining between them. The CDR3 has 13 amino acids. CDR3 coding DNA: TGTGCCAGCAGAAACAGGGCCCACTATGGCTACACCTTC. This codes for CASRNRAHYGYTF.